Listed below are T cell receptor beta chains from one sample, sequenced in a study of PD-L1 blockade in urothelial cancer. The method was immunoSEQ multiplex PCR; TCRdb's version includes in-frame clones alone and lacks a portion of them. The repertoire holds about 100,000 clones, 91% seen once, with approximately 1% in the top ten. The sample consisted of PBMCs, taken around atezolizumab (anti-PD-L1) treatment. The receptor set was obtained from a woman older than 75 with urothelial cancer. Both conserved end residues are part of each CDR3. A D gene is named only where the DNA matches it firmly. Some rows mark clone size as missing; the rest say once, few, many or name a class of expanded clone.

>once|NA|TRBV21-1|TRBJ2-7
CASSRQGSLSGGSYEQYF
TGTGCCAGCTCCAGACAGGGCAGTTTAAGCGGGGGGAGTTACGAGCAGTACTTC
>few|NA|TRBV19|TRBJ1-2
CASSILGRGYGYTF
TGTGCCAGTAGTATTCTAGGGAGGGGCTATGGCTACACCTTC
>NA|NA|TRBV4-1|TRBJ2-3
CASSHLATSTDTQYF
TGCGCCAGCAGCCATTTAGCGACTAGCACAGATACGCAGTATTTT
>NA|TRBD2|TRBV9|TRBJ2-3
CASSVSSGSTDTQYF
TGTGCCAGCAGCGTAAGTAGCGGGAGTACAGATACGCAGTATTTT
>NA|NA|TRBV6-1|TRBJ2-7
CASTPGGAYEQYF
TGTGCCAGCACTCCAGGAGGAGCCTACGAGCAGTACTTC
>once|NA|TRBV18|TRBJ2-7
CASSGVSGTRAYEQYF
TGTGCCAGCTCAGGAGTCTCCGGGACACGAGCCTACGAGCAGTACTTC
>NA|NA|TRBV2|TRBJ2-1
CASSEVGRGYNEQFF
TGTGCCAGCAGTGAAGTAGGGAGGGGGTACAATGAGCAGTTCTTC
>NA|TRBD1|TRBV25-1|TRBJ2-1
CASSGSGGGSYNEQFF
TGTGCCAGCAGTGGGTCAGGGGGCGGGTCCTACAATGAGCAGTTCTTC
>NA|TRBD2|TRBV15|TRBJ2-5
CATSSLAGGPKYF
TGTGCCACCAGCAGTTTGGCGGGAGGGCCCAAGTACTTC
>NA|NA|TRBV28|TRBJ1-3
CASSFRGRGSGNTIYF
TGTGCCAGCAGTTTCAGGGGCAGGGGCTCTGGAAACACCATATATTTT
>NA|TRBD1|TRBV5-1|TRBJ1-2
CASSPAGTDSYGYTF
TGCGCCAGCAGCCCGGCAGGGACAGACTCCTATGGCTACACCTTC
>NA|NA|TRBV6-1|TRBJ2-7
CASSEGTVYEQYF
TGTGCCAGCAGTGAAGGGACAGTTTACGAGCAGTACTTC
>NA|NA|TRBV6-1|TRBJ2-5
CASIRERIQETQYF
TGTGCCAGCATACGGGAGCGTATCCAAGAGACCCAGTACTTC
>NA|NA|TRBV18|TRBJ1-1
CASSPRGSGPYEAFF
TGTGCCAGCTCACCCAGGGGATCGGGCCCGTATGAAGCTTTCTTT
>once|NA|TRBV30|TRBJ2-3
CAWSLIADTQYF
TGTGCCTGGAGTTTAATAGCAGATACGCAGTATTTT
>NA|TRBD1|TRBV30|TRBJ1-2
CAWRREGANGYTF
TGTGCCTGGAGGCGAGAGGGGGCTAATGGCTACACCTTC
>NA|NA|TRBV27|TRBJ1-2
CARNRDWGRQYLYGYTF
TGTGCCAGAAACCGGGACTGGGGCCGACAGTATCTCTATGGCTACACCTTC
>NA|TRBD1|TRBV6-4|TRBJ2-1
CASSEGQGIHNEQFF
TGTGCCAGCAGCGAGGGACAGGGGATTCACAATGAGCAGTTCTTC
>NA|TRBD1|TRBV28|TRBJ2-7
CASRVGQGLYEQYF
TGTGCCAGCCGCGTCGGACAGGGCCTTTACGAGCAGTACTTC
>NA|TRBD2|TRBV27|TRBJ2-7
CASSPVSGGFYEQYF
TGTGCCAGCAGCCCCGTTAGCGGGGGCTTCTACGAGCAGTACTTC
>NA|NA|TRBV9|TRBJ2-7
CASTPGTGVAYEQYF
TGTGCCAGCACCCCAGGGACGGGAGTCGCCTACGAGCAGTACTTC
>NA|TRBD2|TRBV5-4|TRBJ2-7
CASSFLAGGGPYEQYF
TGTGCCAGCAGCTTCCTAGCGGGCGGGGGCCCCTACGAGCAGTACTTC
>NA|TRBD2|TRBV9|TRBJ2-3
CASTGTSGRAGDTQYF
TGTGCCAGCACCGGGACTAGCGGGAGGGCCGGAGATACGCAGTATTTT
>NA|NA|TRBV6-1|TRBJ1-5
CASSDFPQPQHF
TGTGCCAGCAGTGACTTTCCCCAGCCCCAGCATTTT
>NA|NA|TRBV13|TRBJ2-7
CASSLAPSSSYEQYF
TGTGCCAGCAGCTTAGCACCTAGTTCCTCCTACGAGCAGTACTTC
>NA|NA|TRBV21-1|TRBJ2-1
CASSTRRGLSYNEQFF
TGTGCCAGCAGCACACGTAGAGGGCTCTCCTACAATGAGCAGTTCTTC
>NA|NA|TRBV27|TRBJ1-1
CASSTMRVAEAFF
TGTGCCAGCAGCACCATGAGAGTCGCTGAAGCTTTCTTT
>NA|TRBD2|TRBV7-8|TRBJ2-1
CASSLLRAGAYNEQFF
TGTGCCAGCAGCTTATTGCGGGCGGGGGCCTACAATGAGCAGTTCTTC
>NA|TRBD1|TRBV28|TRBJ1-2
CASSLGQGAKAF
TGTGCCAGCAGTTTAGGGCAGGGGGCGAAAGCCTTC
>NA|NA|TRBV7-9|TRBJ1-5
CASSLEGSGWGNQPQHF
TGTGCCAGCAGCTTAGAGGGGTCAGGATGGGGCAATCAGCCCCAGCATTTT
>NA|TRBD1|TRBV6-6|TRBJ1-5
CASSRDRGNQPQHF
TGTGCCAGCAGTCGGGACAGGGGCAATCAGCCCCAGCATTTT
>NA|NA|TRBV14|TRBJ2-6
CASSHSLGLGPNVLTF
TGTGCCAGCAGCCATTCTCTTGGACTTGGGCCCAACGTCCTGACTTTC
>NA|TRBD2|TRBV7-3|TRBJ2-1
CASSPRTSGRGNEQFF
TGTGCCAGCAGCCCCCGGACTAGCGGGAGAGGTAATGAGCAGTTCTTC
>NA|TRBD1|TRBV30|TRBJ2-2
CAWSPRDRPTGELFF
TGTGCCTGGAGTCCCAGGGACAGACCCACCGGGGAGCTGTTTTTT
>NA|NA|TRBV2|TRBJ2-1
CASHRGNEQFF
TGTGCCTCCCACCGGGGGAATGAGCAGTTCTTC